This TCR beta chain was captured in a study of technical replicates of blood from a few donors (dated by TCRdb to 2015 to 2018). The method behind the library was the immunoSEQ multiplex PCR assay. This immuneACCESS table, as held by TCRdb, lists in-frame sequences with V and J called but not all clones. Of the missing ones, under half trace to an unresolved V gene in checked studies; the others have no known cause. The sample records some 84,000 clones, about 91% of which are singletons. In total, the top ten clones hold 0.39% of the sample. CDR1 MGHRA and CDR2 YSYEKL are derived from the germline V gene. Taken from cysteine to phenylalanine, the CDR3 has 18 residues. Left in the record is the CDR3 DNA by itself, 54 bases read in frame from the first base. At the junction V is shortened by 4 bases and J by 1 base; bases outside the gene matches: 10. On this clone itself: Its binding antigen is unknown. No base qualities exist here, and no much larger clone lies one base off it.

The TCR sequence derives from a human donor in good health. The material sequenced was T cells isolated from PBMCs. The chain uses TRBV4-1 and TRBJ1-4; 9 bases in between match TRBD1. This receptor has the CDR3 CASSLPGQGGGTNEKLFF. The nucleotide sequence is TGCGCCAGCAGCCTACCGGGACAGGGCGGCGGAACTAATGAAAAACTGTTTTTT.